This entry describes one T cell receptor (beta chain). The antigen remains unidentified. The data belong to a study of T cell responses to AZD1222 COVID-19 vaccine. V was pared by 7 bases and J by 0 bases, with 6 bases between. Germline lookup yields CDR1 DFQATT and CDR2 SNEGSKA (reference sequence). The CDR3 has 11 residues. Whole-study findings and limits: Nearly half of spike-specific TCRs reportedly target unmutated variant regions. Every sample of the repertoires postdated the peak T cell response. In a largely white British group with more females than males, clonal diversity was possibly underestimated. Spike-specific TCR breadth and depth both grew after two AZD1222 doses.

Produced via immunoSEQ multiplex PCR; TCRdb's table is partial and in-frame only. The sample carries 45,000 to 55,000 clones, around 80% recorded once. The sample consisted of peripheral blood, taken on day 0 of AZD1222 vaccination. The clonotype was recovered from an adult in good health. The genes are TRBV20-1 and TRBJ1-1; D not resolved. DNA for the CDR3: TGCAGTGGTGAGCTGAACACTGAAGCTTTCTTT. Its translation: CSGELNTEAFF.